This T cell receptor (beta chain) was observed in a study of cytomegalovirus exposure and HLA in healthy donors. Primers for the PCR totalled 60 Vbeta and 13 Jbeta. Produced via immunoSEQ multiplex PCR; TCRdb's table is partial and in-frame only. This table has some 180,000 clones, about 80% appearing once. This clone was seen just once. Its antigen is currently unknown. Study-wide points: TCR beta V- and J-gene trimming, according to a later analysis, was linked to a missense DCLRE1C variant. It was taken for granted in presence/absence analyses that sequencing depth across donors was roughly uniform.

This CDR3 spans 14 amino acids. The genes are TRBV21-1 and TRBJ2-3; TRBD2 reflects the table's D call only, with no check against the DNA. TRBV21-1 is noted as a pseudogene. The receptor's source is a man aged 35 to 55 in good health and CMV-seronegative. Sequenced input: PBMCs. CDR3 coding DNA: TGTGCCAGCATCCTGACTAGCCCCCCAGATACGCAGTATTTT. The encoded protein is CASILTSPPDTQYF.